The sequence of this T cell receptor (beta chain) was determined in a study of glioma-infiltrating T cells. Findings and limits, study-wide: Very few CDR3 sequences were shared between tissue and blood. Above-expected tissue-blood divergence occurred in all gliomas, most in low-grade ones.

Using RNA template, CDR3s of TCR alpha and beta were amplified with iRepertoire arm-PCR. Tissue mRNA or PBMC total RNA, roughly 90-400 ng, went into one-step reverse transcription and amplification. One entry per CDR3 protein, called by TCRdb with MiXCR from the multiplex PCR reads. The table has about 3,800 distinct CDR3 sequences, less than 40% seen once. This clonotype has ten or more counts. What it recognizes is unknown. The TCR originated in a human donor with low-grade glioma or glioblastoma, undergoing nonglioma brain surgery, or in good health (not recorded which). Sequencing was done on a sample of glioma tissue, nonneoplastic brain tissue, or PBMCs (not recorded which).

In DNA, the CDR3 is TGCGCCAGCAGCGCGGGGACTAGCGCAAGCACAGATACGCAGTATTTT. It translates to CASSAGTSASTDTQYF. The V gene is TRBV5-1, the J gene TRBJ2-3; 10 bases fit TRBD2. Germline CDR1 is SGHRS and CDR2 is YFSETQ. There are 16 residues in the CDR3. Trimming at V came to 4 bases and at J to 0 bases, leaving 5 bases not matched to a gene.